This T cell receptor (beta chain) is from a study of identical twins. CDR3 length: 15 amino acids. Germline assignment: CDR1 DFQATT and CDR2 SNEGSKA (reference sequence). J gave up 4 bases and V 6 bases, and 9 bases lay outside the gene matches. TCRdb redid the calling of the 5' RACE reads with MiXCR, one entry per CDR3 protein. This repertoire shows 520,000 or so distinct CDR3 sequences, less than 25% found once; its top ten account for roughly 0.91%. Study-wide results and limits: Instead of following the same donors, the conclusions were based on cross-sectional statistical analysis. With monozygotic twins, out-of-frame TCR alpha sharing exceeded what models estimated.

This clonotype has only a few counts. Its specificity is not known. Separately, the same data were catalogued under a study of T cells expressing NK-cell markers. That source adds: The authors sequenced eight donors, of whom seven were HCMV-seropositive and one was seronegative.

The rearrangement uses TRBV20-1 and TRBJ2-1; TRBD2 matches 10 bases. This clonotype was obtained from a woman aged 18-29 years in good health. Sequencing was done on a sample of CD4+ T cells sorted from blood. CDR3 sequence reads: CSASGLAGVYNEQFF. CDR3 sequence (DNA): TGCAGTGCCAGCGGCCTAGCGGGAGTATACAATGAGCAGTTCTTC.